This TCR beta chain was identified in a study of cytomegalovirus exposure and HLA in healthy donors. General study findings and limits: Prediction of most subjects' HLA-A and HLA-B alleles by TCR beta sequences was reportedly accurate.

Germline V gene sequence: CDR1 MNHNS, CDR2 SASEGT. The CDR3 is 16 amino acids. After removal of 0 bases from V and 6 bases from J, the junction contained 11 bases not matched to a gene. With regard to this clone: As yet, its antigen is unknown.

Vbeta (60) and Jbeta (13) primers were used in the PCR. Using immunoSEQ multiplex PCR, the repertoire was profiled, and TCRdb retains in-frame clones only, with some absent. Counted here are over 150,000 clones, 77% occurring once; the ten biggest clones make up 1.4% to 1.5%. The receptor was derived from a woman in her 30s in good health and CMV-seropositive. The sequencing input was PBMCs. This chain connects TRBV6-1 to TRBJ2-7; 7 nucleotides align to TRBD1. The CDR3, as DNA: TGTGCCAGCAGTGAAGCGCTTCGGATGACAGGGCGCGAGCAGTACTTC. Translating it yields CASSEALRMTGREQYF.